This TCR beta chain was identified in a study of cytomegalovirus exposure and HLA in healthy donors (dated by TCRdb to about 2017). The study in broad terms: An earlier analysis of some 550 of the donors reported approximately 290 Gb of sequence data and 117 million unique TCR beta sequences from about 179 million T cells. Roughly 320 gigabases of sequencing data and roughly 80 million unique TCR sequences made up an early release that covered 640 HLA-typed donors. The genetic ancestry cluster associated with self-reported Caucasian donors included 81% of the 398 genotyped donors. The study aimed to test whether cataloging public T cell receptors could reveal signatures of past pathogen exposure. The study profiled the T cell repertoires of hundreds of subjects by immunosequencing and related them to cytomegalovirus serostatus. A separate validation cohort of roughly 120 different subjects was used in addition to the roughly 670-subject first cohort. To predict cytomegalovirus infection status, the study brought together high-throughput TCR immunosequencing, statistical association of individual TCRs with disease status, and machine learning. In a later analysis, previously published TCR beta repertoires from several hundred donors were re-analyzed and high-resolution HLA genotyping was added so that TCR occurrence patterns could be studied. The later analysis used no new phenotypic data to find candidate immune exposures, relying instead on TCR beta sequences and their occurrence across donors. To decide whether each TCR beta V gene segment behaved as functional or pseudogenic, an earlier analysis of some 540 of the donors relied on high-throughput TCR beta sequencing. Alongside the repertoire data, information on donor age, sex, ethnicity and CMV serostatus was compiled. Genome-wide SNP genotypes for about three fifths of the 666 donors were used in a later genetic analysis, which treated that subset as a discovery cohort. Every discovery cohort repertoire had been produced on one sequencing platform. Class I and class II HLA loci were covered by the typing at four-digit resolution. Typing coverage varied by locus: about 629-630 donors for A, B, C, DRB1 and DQB1; 500 to 550 for DQA1; more than 600 for DPA1; 450 to 480 for DPB1. Several DR-DQ haplotypes were handled as single units for association and clustering, since linkage in the cohort was strong. Among about 370 genotyped donors of the cohort, an average of about 220,000 unique TCR beta nucleotide sequences was sequenced per donor, of which 15% to 20% were non-productive. Study-wide findings and limitations: The earlier analysis of 587 of the donors excluded fewer than 20 rarely observed V segments, including chromosome 9 orphons, because counts were too low. In this cohort, only TCR beta chains were sequenced, and detectable features were limited by the absence of alpha or paired-chain data. Presence/absence analyses assumed roughly uniform sequencing depth across donors, an assumption that may not hold. A cluster of highly shared sequence variants was judged likely to be a technical artifact of the sequencing pipeline. In a later analysis, HLA-associated TCR beta chains were found to be more clonally expanded and to have lower generation probabilities than equally common non-associated chains. Some IMGT-functional V segments, including TRBV6-2 and TRBV6-3, could not be told apart with the 87-base-pair reads, so those segments were excluded. Assigning TCR associations to individual alleles was difficult when HLA alleles, especially DR and DQ, strongly co-occurred. Broadly in line with IMGT annotations, most TCR beta V segments showed up in productive rearrangements about 90% or about 30% of the time in an earlier analysis of 587 of the donors. According to a later analysis, most CMV-associated TCR beta chains appeared to be HLA-restricted, and the HLA associations seemed to be driven largely by CMV exposure. In a later genetic analysis, fewer N-insertions in productive TCRs were reported among donors in an Asian-associated ancestry cluster than the roughly 710-donor mean. According to a later analysis, parvovirus B19, influenza, CMV and Epstein-Barr virus appeared linked to several top co-occurrence clusters. In both the original and validation cohorts, the classifier was reported to diagnose cytomegalovirus status with high specificity and sensitivity. In a later genetic analysis, a missense DCLRE1C variant was associated with V-gene and J-gene trimming of TCR beta chains, and the association was replicated in an independent cohort. Most TCR sequences were observed very rarely across donors, whereas some public TCRs were present in many individuals. CMV serostatus was the only immune exposure information available for the cohort. Because some donors lacked HLA typing at each locus, the association tests relied only on the typed subset. In a later analysis, TCR association rates were found to vary across HLA loci, with the most associated TCRs seen for DRB1 alleles and the fewest for HLA-C alleles. A further reported finding was that TCR beta sequences accurately predicted the HLA-A and HLA-B alleles for most subjects in the first cohort. A later analysis associated about 16,000 TCR beta sequences with specific HLA alleles at a false discovery rate of 0.05. A total of 150 to 200 TCR beta chains were listed by the study as associated with cytomegalovirus. It was suggested by the authors that the approach could potentially be generalized to other disease states and immunological phenotypes. Linkage disequilibrium might explain the correlated functional status among segregating V segments, but an unknown experimental factor could not be ruled out. Three of the identified cytomegalovirus-associated TCR beta chains were confirmed in vitro to be specific for cytomegalovirus antigens.

Library method: the immunoSEQ multiplex PCR assay. For the multiplex PCR, a mixture combining 60 forward primers for TCR Vbeta segments and 13 reverse primers for TCR Jbeta segments was used. The CDR3 region of rearranged TCR beta genes was amplified from genomic DNA by a multiplex PCR assay. The Illumina HiSeq System was used to sequence the amplified TCR beta libraries as 87-base-pair reads. In the original analysis: A later analysis counted approximately 74 million unique TCR beta chains across the roughly 700 repertoires, and roughly 10 million of these chains were shared by at least two donors. To remove PCR and sequencing errors, raw reads were error-corrected and collapsed into unique sequences using a nearest-neighbor algorithm that merged closely related sequences. V, D and J gene segments were assigned by aligning CDR3 sequences to IMGT reference sequences. For a sequence to be retained, at least a six-nucleotide match to both a V gene segment and a J gene segment was required. Rearrangements were classified as productive when the CDR3 lacked stop codons and remained in frame with V and J, and all other rearrangements were classified as non-productive. CDR3 was defined by IMGT convention, running from the second conserved V-encoded cysteine to the conserved J-encoded phenylalanine. Sequences without an unambiguous match to a single V gene segment were excluded from the earlier analysis of 450 to 650 of the donors. In an earlier analysis of some 590 of the donors, V segments were called functional above 56.7% productive rearrangements and were called segregating when the between-donor standard deviation exceeded 5%. To diagnose cytomegalovirus status from the catalog of TCR beta chain sequences, a statistical classification framework was built. A later analysis assigned V and J genes by comparing TCR nucleotide sequences with IMGT/GENE-DB human TR gene sequences. A later analysis assigned CDR3 sequences and most-parsimonious VDJ recombination scenarios with the TCRdist pipeline. A later analysis defined each TCR beta chain by its CDR3 amino acid sequence plus V-gene family, and excluded reads lacking a unique V-gene family. As a way to deal with suspected cross-contamination and a sequencing artifact, a later analysis dropped 500 to 700 nucleotide sequences that were highly shared and had low generation probability. In a later analysis, a clonal expansion index for each public chain was calculated from normalized within-repertoire ranks of inferred template counts. A later analysis computed generation probabilities with a VDJ recombination model fitted to out-of-frame rearrangements, and checked the results against IGoR. In a later analysis, hypergeometric tests were used to score TCR-TCR, TCR-HLA and TCR-CMV co-occurrence, with a repertoire-size bias correction applied to TCR pairs. In a later analysis, false discovery rates were estimated by permuting HLA or CMV assignments 20 times. In a later analysis, co-occurring TCRs were grouped with DBSCAN, and TCRdist sequence similarity was added when clustering was performed within HLA-allele-positive subsets. Repertoires with fewer than 30,000 or more than 120,000 public chains were left out of co-occurrence clustering, as were five repertoires with anomalous nucleotide sharing. The clones in this table, taken by TCRdb from immuneACCESS, are in-frame only. Not every clone is retained; where verified, under half of the shortfall comes from an unresolved V gene, and the cause of the rest is unknown. From that table come the V and J calls and clone size; the DNA was used to work out D and trimming. The sample table shows 100,000 to 150,000 clones, and around 80% are seen once. The biggest ten clones account for approximately 2% of the sample.

The CDR3 covers 15 residues, taking in both the cysteine and the phenylalanine. Just CDR3 DNA is preserved here, 45 bases in frame from base 1. In the germline V gene, CDR1 corresponds to SGHAT and CDR2 to FQNNGV. The V end loses 7 bases and the J end loses 4 bases, and a stretch of 20 bases separates them. Note on this clone: Its antigen is still unknown. Per-nucleotide qualities are absent, and no much larger clonotype sits a single base away.

The cohort was made up of 500 to 800 healthy bone marrow donors. At the time of sampling, all cohort members were nominally healthy, though unrecorded immune exposures were likely present. The donor was CMV seronegative and was included in the group of about 350 seronegative cohort members. Each donor provided a peripheral blood sample, and peripheral blood mononuclear cells were used for TCR beta sequencing. Genomic DNA was extracted from the blood cell samples with the Qiagen DNeasy Blood Extraction Kit. The chain couples TRBV11-2 to TRBJ2-7; D gene: possibly TRBD2, on 6 matching bases. This TCR derives from a man aged 18 to 30 in good health and CMV-seronegative. Specimen: PBMCs. The DNA sequence is given as TGTGCCAGCACCCACACTCACGGGAGCGTGTACGAGCAGTACTTC. Translation gives CASTHTHGSVYEQYF.